This is a list of T cell receptor beta chains from one sample in a study of radiotherapy plus CTLA-4 blockade in lung cancer. Clones were read by immunoSEQ multiplex PCR, and TCRdb kept only the in-frame ones, dropping some. The table includes 85,000 to 90,000 clones, around 87% detected once. The material was peripheral blood, obtained from a patient treated with radiotherapy plus ipilimumab. The receptors here all came from a human donor with non-small cell lung cancer that progressed on radiotherapy plus ipilimumab. The CDR3 runs from the conserved cysteine through the conserved F or W. Fields, in order: J gene, D gene, clone size, V gene, CDR3 DNA, CDR3 protein. D genes are given only for firm matches. The size entry is marked missing in some rows and otherwise reads once, few, many or a size class.

>TRBJ2-1|TRBD2|.|TRBV27
TGTGCCAGCAATCCTAGCGGGAGGCTTGGGGAGCAGTTCTTC
CASNPSGRLGEQFF
>TRBJ1-1|TRBD1|few|TRBV4-1
TGCGCCAGCAGCCAAGGACTCCGGCAGGGGGCAACTGAAGCTTTCTTT
CASSQGLRQGATEAFF
>TRBJ1-2|.|.|TRBV7-2
TGTGCCGGGGTTGGGCAGGGGTCTAACTATGGCTACACCTTC
CAGVGQGSNYGYTF
>TRBJ1-4|.|.|TRBV6-5
TGTGCCAGCAGTCGCTCGGTGCAAACTAATGAAAAACTGTTTTTT
CASSRSVQTNEKLFF
>TRBJ1-4|.|.|TRBV2
TGTGCCAGCAGTGAACTATATGCAACTAATGAAAAACTGTTTTTT
CASSELYATNEKLFF
>TRBJ2-7|.|.|TRBV11-1
TGTGCCAGCAGCTCCCCGGGTTACGAGCAGTACTTC
CASSSPGYEQYF
>TRBJ1-2|.|.|TRBV2
TGTGCCAGCGTTGGGTTAGGACCTGGCTATGGCTACACCTTC
CASVGLGPGYGYTF
>TRBJ1-2|.|.|TRBV19
TGTGCCAGTAGTATATCCCTCGGCAGGGGAACTTCTAACTATGGCTACACCTTC
CASSISLGRGTSNYGYTF
>TRBJ2-5|.|.|TRBV4-3
TGCGCCAGCAGCCAAGCGACAGGAGGGGAGACCCAGTACTTC
CASSQATGGETQYF
>TRBJ2-6|TRBD1|.|TRBV9
TGTGCCAGCAGGTACAGGGGCTCTGGGGCCAACGTCCTGACTTTC
CASRYRGSGANVLTF
>TRBJ2-1|TRBD1|.|TRBV19
TGTGCCAGTAGTACGGACAGGGGGAATGAGCAGTTCTTC
CASSTDRGNEQFF
>TRBJ2-2|.|.|TRBV5-4
TGTGCCAGCAGCTACGCTCAGGGATACACCGGGGAGCTGTTTTTT
CASSYAQGYTGELFF
>TRBJ2-2|TRBD2|.|TRBV5-1
TGCGCCAGCAGCTTACTAGCGGCTCACACCGGGGAGCTGTTTTTT
CASSLLAAHTGELFF
>TRBJ2-7|TRBD2|.|TRBV7-9
TGTGCCAGCAGCCAAAACTCATTACTAGCGGGGAAGGAGCAGTACTTC
CASSQNSLLAGKEQYF
>TRBJ2-2|TRBD2|.|TRBV11-3
TGTGCCAGCAGCCGCCGGCTAGCGGGGCTTACCGGGGAGCTGTTTTTT
CASSRRLAGLTGELFF